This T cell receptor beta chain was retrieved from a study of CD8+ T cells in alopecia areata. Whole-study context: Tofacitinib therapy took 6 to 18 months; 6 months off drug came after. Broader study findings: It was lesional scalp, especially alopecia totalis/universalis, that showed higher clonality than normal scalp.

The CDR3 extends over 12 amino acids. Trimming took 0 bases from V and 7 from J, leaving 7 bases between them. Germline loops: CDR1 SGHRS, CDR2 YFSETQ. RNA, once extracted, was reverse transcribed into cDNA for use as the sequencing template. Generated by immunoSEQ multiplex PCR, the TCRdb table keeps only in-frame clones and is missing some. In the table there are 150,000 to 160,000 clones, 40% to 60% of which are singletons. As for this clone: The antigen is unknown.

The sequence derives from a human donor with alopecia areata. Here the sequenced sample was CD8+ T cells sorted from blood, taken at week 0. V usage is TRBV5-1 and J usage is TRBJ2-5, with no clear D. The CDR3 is CASSLGDLTQYF. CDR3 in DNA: TGCGCCAGCAGCTTGGGGGATCTGACCCAGTACTTC.